This T cell receptor (beta chain) was observed in a study of neurological immune-mediated disorders. CDR1 and CDR2 from the germline V gene are DFQATT and SNEGSKA (reference sequence). The CDR3 totals 16 residues. J lost 0 bases, V lost 0 bases, and 3 bases had no gene match. General study findings and limits: Because no CDR3 amino acid sequences were shared across subjects by expanded clones, private repertoires were suggested in all groups.

Using its own MiXCR run on the 5' RACE reads, TCRdb lists one record per CDR3 protein. The table includes tens of thousands of distinct CDR3 sequences, approximately 5% detected once. This clonotype was observed at least ten times. The target antigen is unknown. The sequencing input was CD4+ T cells from blood. This receptor was identified in a young man in good health. V is TRBV20-1 and J is TRBJ2-5; 11 bases are shared with TRBD2. CDR3 bases: TGCAGTGCTAGAGATATGACTAGCGGGAACCAAGAGACCCAGTACTTC. Translated, it gives CSARDMTSGNQETQYF.